Below, 19 T cell receptor beta chains from the same sample are listed, as sequenced in a study of cytomegalovirus exposure and HLA in healthy donors (dated by TCRdb to 2016 to 2017). The library was generated by the immunoSEQ multiplex PCR assay. TCRdb retrieved this table from immuneACCESS and kept in-frame rearrangements only. Not all clones are present; in checked studies, unresolved V genes account for under half, and no reason is known for the remainder. This sample gives under 200,000 clones in total; roughly nine tenths of them show up just once. The leading ten clones occupy about 9.3% of the sample. What was sequenced was PBMCs. These receptors came from a woman between 18 and 29 years old in good health and CMV-seropositive.

The V and J genes are TRBV5-1 and TRBJ2-1; possible D gene TRBD2, 5 bases. CDR3 length equals 18 residues. Trimming pared 4 bases from V and 0 bases from J, leaving 20 bases between. Looked up from germline, CDR1 is SGHRS and CDR2 is YFSETQ. CDR3 residues: CASSLPSSAGSSYNEQFF. The CDR3 bases are TGCGCCAGCAGCCTTCCCAGTAGCGCGGGTAGCTCCTACAATGAGCAGTTCTTC.

This chain uses TRBV4-1 with TRBJ1-2; a weak D match, TRBD1 (5 bases). The germline CDR1 and CDR2 sequences are MGHRA and YSYEKL. Trimming pared 0 bases from V and 5 bases from J, leaving 13 bases between. The CDR3 covers 15 residues. The CDR3 nucleotides read TGCGCCAGCAGCCAAGAGCCCAGGGTCTCGTATGGCTACACCTTC. This translates into CASSQEPRVSYGYTF.

This chain uses TRBV11-2 with TRBJ2-2, with D uncertain. The CDR3 runs 13 residues. Germline loops: CDR1 SGHAT, CDR2 FQNNGV. V was trimmed by 5 bases and J by 6 bases, leaving 10 bases between them. This CDR3 is CASSPMAAGELFF. The CDR3, as DNA: TGTGCCAGCAGCCCCATGGCGGCCGGGGAGCTGTTTTTT.

The chain is built from TRBV13 and TRBJ1-2; no clear D. The CDR3 is 15 amino acids. Trimming removed 1 base from V and 9 bases from J, with 18 bases in between. Looked up from germline, CDR1 is PRHDT and CDR2 is FYEKMQ (reference sequence). In DNA form, the CDR3 reads TGTGCCAGCAGCTTAGTGTCCGGGGTAGGAGGAAGCTACACCTTC. Amino acids: CASSLVSGVGGSYTF.

This clone was counted a few times. This chain links TRBV2 with TRBJ1-2, with TRBD1 identical over 7 bases. CDR1 and CDR2 from the germline V gene are SNHLY and FYNNEI. The V segment lost 5 bases and the J segment 8 bases; nucleotides outside the gene matches: 5. The CDR3 covers 12 residues. The CDR3 bases are TGTGCCAGCAGTCGACAGGGTCAGGGCTACACCTTC. It encodes CASSRQGQGYTF.

DNA for the CDR3: TGCGCCAGCAGCCAAGATTGGTTTGCGACAGGGGGGACCTATGGCTACACCTTC. This encodes CASSQDWFATGGTYGYTF. This chain connects TRBV4-1 to TRBJ1-2; 9 bases line up with TRBD1. V trimming: 0 bases; J trimming: 4 bases; junction bases outside the gene matches: 12. In germline, CDR1 is MGHRA, CDR2 YSYEKL. This CDR3 is 18 amino acids long.

J is TRBJ1-1 and V is TRBV11-3; D remains unclear. The CDR3 consists of 12 residues. Germline CDR1 SGHNT, CDR2 YENEEA. V lost 4 bases to trimming and J lost 0 bases, with 3 bases between them. This CDR3 is CASSSMNTEAFF. The CDR3 DNA is TGTGCCAGCAGCTCAATGAACACTGAAGCTTTCTTT.

This clone was seen once. The rearrangement joins TRBV7-3 to TRBJ2-7, with D possibly matching TRBD1 (6 bases). Trimming shortened V by 0 bases and J by 3 bases, and 15 bases separated the two germline ends. Germline CDR1 and CDR2: SGHTA and FQGTGA. The CDR3 covers 16 residues. CDR3 loop: CASSLTPTGPYYEQYF. The DNA of the CDR3 is TGTGCCAGCAGCTTAACCCCGACAGGCCCTTACTACGAGCAGTACTTC. Looking up the rest from reference TRBV7-3 and TRBJ2-7 gives the full variable domain: GAGVSQTPSNKVTEKGKYVELRCDPISGHTALYWYRQSLGQGPEFLIYFQGTGAADDSGLPNDRFFAVRPEGSVSTLKIQRTERGDSAVYLCASSLTPTGPYYEQYFGPGTRLTVT.

V is TRBV5-1 and J is TRBJ2-1; a weak D match, TRBD2 (6 bases). Per the germline V gene, CDR1 is SGHRS and CDR2 is YFSETQ. The CDR3 sequence is 15 residues long. The V and J ends lost 7 bases and 6 bases respectively, with 20 bases between them. The CDR3 DNA reads as TGCGCCAGCTCTCTCACGGGAGCGGTTGGCAATGAGCAGTTCTTC. Translated, it gives CASSLTGAVGNEQFF. Together with reference TRBV5-1 and TRBJ2-1, the CDR3 gives the full variable domain: KAGVTQTPRYLIKTRGQQVTLSCSPISGHRSVSWYQQTPGQGLQFLFEYFSETQRNKGNFPGRFSGRQFSNSRSEMNVSTLELGDSALYLCASSLTGAVGNEQFFGPGTRLTVL.

This clone showed up just once. This chain joins TRBV19 and TRBJ2-7; 9 bases fit TRBD1. CDR3 length: 14 amino acids. In germline, CDR1 is LNHDA, CDR2 SQIVND (reference sequence). V trimming: 11 bases; J trimming: 1 base; junction bases outside the gene matches: 9. For the CDR3, the DNA is TGTGCCTCCCAAACCGGGACAGGGTCCTACGAGCAGTACTTC. Translating gives CASQTGTGSYEQYF.

The chain is built from TRBV7-3 and TRBJ1-5; no clear D. This CDR3 has 16 amino acids. Trimming took 5 bases from V and 0 from J, leaving 14 bases between them. Germline CDR1 and CDR2: SGHTA and FQGTGA. CDR3 residues: CASSIKEDYSNQPQHF. The CDR3 DNA reads TGTGCCAGCAGCATAAAAGAGGACTATAGCAATCAGCCCCAGCATTTT.

This clone showed up just once. The V gene is TRBV4-2, the J gene TRBJ1-4; 8 positions agree with TRBD1. With V trimmed by 4 bases and J by 3 bases, 4 bases remained unmatched. CDR1 is LGHNA, CDR2 YNFKEQ, per germline. The CDR3 runs to 15 residues. The CDR3 bases are TGTGCCAGCAGCCCGCTACAGGGGGCTAATGAAAAACTGTTTTTT. Translating gives CASSPLQGANEKLFF.

The chain links TRBV18 to TRBJ2-1; 7 bases fit TRBD2. This CDR3 spans 17 amino acids. V trimming: 2 bases; J trimming: 1 base; junction bases outside the gene matches: 8. The V gene's germline CDR1 is KGHSH and CDR2 LQKENI. The DNA of the CDR3 is TGTGCCAGCTCACCAATTGGCGGGAGTAGGTCCTACAATGAGCAGTTCTTC. This encodes CASSPIGGSRSYNEQFF.

The V and J genes are TRBV27 and TRBJ1-2; maybe TRBD1 (6 bases). Deletions cut 8 bases from V and 8 bases from J, with 15 bases between. This CDR3 comprises 12 residues. Germline V gene sequence: CDR1 MNHEY, CDR2 SMNVEV (reference sequence). DNA of the CDR3: TGTGCCAGCCGCCCGGCAGGGGAGGGCTACACCTTC. It is translated as CASRPAGEGYTF.

This CDR3 reads CASSPFSGTYNEQFF. The CDR3 DNA follows: TGTGCCAGCTCACCATTTAGCGGGACCTACAATGAGCAGTTCTTC. The chain links TRBV18 to TRBJ2-1; the match to TRBD2 covers 8 bases. Germline CDR1 KGHSH, CDR2 LQKENI. Losses at the gene ends were 2 bases for V and 2 bases for J; bases not matched to a gene: 2. The CDR3 has 15 residues.

This clone has a single count. Within the sample, other DNA sequences also encode this same CDR3. The chain recombines TRBV18 with TRBJ1-1; D is uncertain. There are 13 residues in the CDR3. Germline assignment: CDR1 KGHSH and CDR2 LQKENI. Deletions cut 3 bases from V and 1 base from J, with 6 bases between. In DNA, the CDR3 is TGTGCCAGCTCACCTTCGGGGAACACTGAAGCTTTCTTT. Its translation is CASSPSGNTEAFF.

The gene calls are TRBV6-5 and TRBJ2-7, with D perhaps TRBD2 (6 bases). Per germline, CDR1 MNHEY and CDR2 SVGAGI. Trimming stripped 3 bases from V and 3 bases from J, with 9 bases between. The CDR3 sequence is 13 residues long. CDR3 amino acids: CASSYRLDYEQYF. In DNA, the CDR3 is TGTGCCAGCAGTTATAGACTAGACTACGAGCAGTACTTC.

The chain joins TRBV27 to TRBJ2-7, with a possible D match to TRBD2 (5 bases). Germline loops: CDR1 MNHEY, CDR2 SMNVEV (reference sequence). CDR3 length: 16 residues. Trimming took 6 bases from V and 0 from J, leaving 18 bases between them. CDR3 sequence reads: CASSPPGWARSYEQYF. CDR3 DNA: TGTGCCAGCAGCCCCCCGGGGTGGGCCCGCTCCTACGAGCAGTACTTC.

This chain joins TRBV6-5 and TRBJ1-1, with 7 bases that match TRBD1. The CDR3 totals 14 residues. J gave up 2 bases and V 8 bases, and 8 bases lay outside the gene matches. Germline V gene lookup returns CDR1 MNHEY and CDR2 SVGAGI. The CDR3 DNA follows: TGTGCCAGCGGGTGGGACAGAATAAACACTGAAGCTTTCTTT. Protein: CASGWDRINTEAFF.